Detailed here is one T cell receptor beta chain. Germline values: CDR1 MNHEY, CDR2 SVGAGI. V lost 6 bases to trimming and J lost 0 bases; unmatched junction nucleotides: 4. The CDR3 consists of 15 residues. The data belong to a study of blood T cell repertoires in COVID-19. Study in general: Samples of COVID-19 (acute and convalescent) were obtained from the United States, Italy and Spain. The cDNA or gDNA used as material had been derived from T cells, B-cell-depleted T cells, or PBMCs.

Some clones are missing from TCRdb's copy, which holds only in-frame ones; the method was immunoSEQ multiplex PCR. The sample lists around 140,000 clones, 75% to 90% occurring once. The V and J genes are TRBV6-5 and TRBJ2-7; 11 nucleotides line up with TRBD1. The sequence came from a man older than 75 with acute or convalescent COVID-19. The sequencing input was peripheral blood. CDR3 in amino acids: CASRDRGQPSYEQYF. CDR3 DNA: TGTGCCAGCAGGGACAGGGGGCAACCCTCCTACGAGCAGTACTTC.